Listed below are T cell receptor beta chains from one sample, sequenced in a study of blood T cell repertoires in COVID-19. Profiled with immunoSEQ multiplex PCR; TCRdb holds only in-frame clones, not every one. The table has about 480,000 clones, about 91% seen once. Sequencing input: peripheral blood. Every receptor here comes from a woman aged 45-59 years with COVID-19, enrolled during active disease. CDR3s include the opening cysteine and the closing phenylalanine or tryptophan. A D gene is named only where the DNA matches it firmly. Size values are once, few and many counts, or a class for expanded clones, and some rows have none.

j_call | clone_size | v_call | d_call | cdr3_aa | cdr3_nt
TRBJ1-4 | once | TRBV18 | . | CASSLGGALGTNEKLFF | TGTGCCAGCTCACTGGGGGGGGCCCTCGGAACTAATGAAAAACTGTTTTTT
TRBJ2-7 | . | TRBV5-1 | . | CASSLGSAYEQYF | TGCGCCAGCAGCTTGGGGTCAGCCTACGAGCAGTACTTC
TRBJ1-2 | once | TRBV19 | . | CASSLDSPIFYGYTF | TGTGCCAGTAGTTTGGACAGCCCGATCTTCTATGGCTACACCTTC
TRBJ1-6 | . | TRBV30 | . | CAWNPFRPYSYNSPLHF | TGTGCCTGGAATCCCTTCCGTCCTTACTCCTATAATTCACCCCTCCACTTT
TRBJ1-1 | . | TRBV7-6 | . | CASSLRASRGTEAFF | TGTGCCAGCAGCCTCCGGGCCTCTCGGGGAACTGAAGCTTTCTTT
TRBJ2-3 | . | TRBV25-1 | TRBD1 | CASSEKGRQGKDTQYF | TGTGCCAGCAGTGAAAAAGGTCGACAGGGGAAAGATACGCAGTATTTT
TRBJ1-5 | few | TRBV6-5 | TRBD1 | CASSFDRDQPQHF | TGTGCCAGCAGTTTTGACAGGGACCAGCCCCAGCATTTT
TRBJ2-1 | . | TRBV12-3/TRBV12-4 | . | CASMRAGNEQFF | TGTGCCAGCATGCGAGCAGGGAATGAGCAGTTCTTC
TRBJ1-5 | . | TRBV28 | . | CASSTGGGNQPQHF | TGTGCCAGCAGTACGGGGGGGGGCAATCAGCCCCAGCATTTT
TRBJ1-6 | . | TRBV9 | TRBD1 | CASSAFGQGGHSPLHF | TGTGCCAGCAGCGCGTTCGGACAGGGAGGTCATTCACCCCTCCACTTT
TRBJ2-1 | . | TRBV7-9 | TRBD2 | CASSPLAGNNEQFF | TGTGCCAGCAGCCCACTAGCGGGGAACAATGAGCAGTTCTTC
TRBJ1-2 | . | TRBV15 | . | CATSRGRANYGYTF | TGTGCCACCAGCAGAGGAAGAGCAAACTATGGCTACACCTTC
TRBJ1-1 | . | TRBV2 | . | CASEQGANTEAFF | TGTGCCAGCGAACAGGGCGCGAACACTGAAGCTTTCTTT
TRBJ2-7 | many | TRBV6-5 | TRBD1 | CASSRDREYEQYF | TGTGCCAGCAGTCGGGACAGGGAATACGAGCAGTACTTC
TRBJ1-2 | . | TRBV30 | . | CAWSVLPGSSNYGYTF | TGTGCCTGGAGTGTACTCCCCGGGTCTTCTAACTATGGCTACACCTTC
TRBJ1-4 | . | TRBV5-4 | . | CASSLRGLNEKLFF | TGTGCCAGCAGCCTAAGGGGGTTGAATGAAAAACTGTTTTTT
TRBJ2-7 | . | TRBV2 | . | CASSEGTIYEQYF | TGTGCCAGCAGTGAAGGGACTATCTACGAGCAGTACTTC
TRBJ1-1 | . | TRBV6-1 | . | CASSEASPWTEAFF | TGTGCCAGCAGTGAAGCAAGCCCTTGGACTGAAGCTTTCTTT
TRBJ1-1 | . | TRBV28 | . | CATTENTEAFF | TGTGCCACTACAGAGAACACTGAAGCTTTCTTT
TRBJ2-1 | . | TRBV6-2/TRBV6-3 | TRBD2 | CASSSPTQFGLAGAVGEQFF | TGTGCCAGCAGTTCGCCTACCCAATTCGGACTAGCGGGGGCCGTGGGTGAGCAGTTCTTC
TRBJ1-1 | . | TRBV14 | TRBD1 | CASSHPLQDRGQAFF | TGTGCCAGCAGCCACCCCCTACAGGACAGGGGGCAGGCTTTCTTT
TRBJ1-3 | . | TRBV5-4 | . | CASSLRPGARGAGNTIYF | TGTGCCAGCAGCTTAAGACCAGGGGCCCGAGGAGCTGGAAACACCATATATTTT
TRBJ2-1 | . | TRBV3-1/TRBV3-2 | . | CASSQAPGSYNEQFF | TGTGCCAGCAGCCAAGCCCCGGGGTCCTACAATGAGCAGTTCTTC
TRBJ1-1 | . | TRBV11-2 | . | CASSLRATENTEAFF | TGTGCCAGCAGCTTGAGGGCCACGGAGAACACTGAAGCTTTCTTT
TRBJ1-5 | . | TRBV19 | TRBD1 | CASSILSGGQSNQPQHF | TGTGCCAGTAGTATATTATCAGGGGGCCAGAGCAATCAGCCCCAGCATTTT
TRBJ2-7 | . | TRBV27 | TRBD1 | CASSLRRDSLQYF | TGTGCCAGCAGTTTACGCCGGGACAGTTTACAGTACTTC
TRBJ1-1 | few | TRBV7-9 | . | CASSPGTTAFF | TGTGCCAGCAGCCCGGGGACAACTGCTTTCTTT
TRBJ2-1 | . | TRBV11-2 | . | CASSLGGGAYNEQFF | TGTGCCAGCAGCTTAGGTGGCGGTGCCTACAATGAGCAGTTCTTC
TRBJ1-2 | . | TRBV30 | TRBD1 | CAFTGGANYGYTF | TGTGCCTTTACAGGGGGCGCGAACTATGGCTACACCTTC
TRBJ1-2 | . | TRBV27 | . | CASSFKAEGYGYTF | TGTGCCAGCAGTTTTAAGGCGGAAGGCTATGGCTACACCTTC
TRBJ1-1 | . | TRBV5-6 | . | CASSTSRTEAFF | TGTGCCAGCAGCACGAGTCGGACTGAAGCTTTCTTT
TRBJ1-3 | . | TRBV9 | . | CASSAGGTIYF | TGTGCCAGCAGCGCGGGAGGCACCATATATTTT
TRBJ2-3 | once | TRBV19 | TRBD1 | CASSDRTGATQYF | TGTGCCAGTAGTGACAGGACAGGGGCAACGCAGTATTTT
TRBJ1-1 | . | TRBV27 | TRBD1 | CASSLVRGSTSNTEAFF | TGTGCCAGCAGTTTGGTCAGGGGGTCGACCTCGAACACTGAAGCTTTCTTT
TRBJ2-2 | once | TRBV13 | . | CASSISGTTGELFF | TGTGCCAGCAGTATTAGCGGAACCACCGGGGAGCTGTTTTTT
TRBJ1-2 | . | TRBV19 | . | CASSPQDRNQGYGYTF | TGTGCCAGTAGTCCCCAAGACAGGAACCAAGGGTATGGCTACACCTTC
TRBJ1-1 | . | TRBV30 | . | CAWTEGGDGTEAFF | TGTGCCTGGACTGAGGGAGGGGATGGCACTGAAGCTTTCTTT
TRBJ1-2 | . | TRBV6-5 | TRBD1 | CASSQTDRVVFYTF | TGTGCCAGCAGTCAAACGGACAGGGTGGTGTTCTACACCTTC
TRBJ2-7 | . | TRBV15 | TRBD2 | CATSRDQLAGDYEQYF | TGTGCCACCAGCAGAGATCAACTAGCGGGGGACTACGAGCAGTACTTC
TRBJ2-7 | . | TRBV5-4 | . | CASSLRSGEQYF | TGTGCCAGCAGCTTGAGGAGTGGTGAGCAGTACTTC
TRBJ1-2 | once | TRBV14 | . | CASSQDQAYGYTF | TGTGCCAGCAGCCAAGATCAAGCCTATGGCTACACCTTC
TRBJ1-4 | . | TRBV5-1 | . | CASSLGGTLKEKLFF | TGCGCCAGCAGCTTGGGGGGCACTCTGAAGGAAAAACTGTTTTTT
TRBJ1-1 | . | TRBV9 | . | CASSPGGRMNTEAFF | TGTGCCAGCAGCCCCGGGGGGCGCATGAACACTGAAGCTTTCTTT
TRBJ1-2 | . | TRBV11-2 | . | CASSTSGTLYGYTF | TGTGCCAGCAGCACATCCGGGACTCTCTATGGCTACACCTTC
TRBJ1-2 | . | TRBV7-3 | TRBD1 | CASSPTYSQGANGYTF | TGTGCCAGCAGCCCGACCTACTCACAGGGGGCGAATGGCTACACCTTC
TRBJ1-5 | once | TRBV6-5 | . | CASSYQGSNQPQHF | TGTGCCAGCAGTTACCAGGGGAGCAATCAGCCCCAGCATTTT
TRBJ1-1 | . | TRBV28 | . | CASRRPRRDTEAFF | TGTGCCAGCAGACGACCGAGGAGGGACACTGAAGCTTTCTTT
TRBJ1-6 | few | TRBV29-1 | TRBD1 | CSVSQGSGSPLHF | TGCAGCGTCTCACAGGGGTCCGGTTCACCCCTCCACTTT
TRBJ1-3 | . | TRBV19 | . | CASSIPSLGSGNTIYF | TGTGCCAGTAGTATACCGAGCCTCGGCTCTGGAAACACCATATATTTT
TRBJ1-1 | . | TRBV6-5 | . | CASSYSRGNTEAFF | TGTGCCAGCAGTTACTCGAGAGGGAACACTGAAGCTTTCTTT
TRBJ2-7 | . | TRBV27 | . | CASSLSRGEALHEQYF | TGTGCCAGCAGTTTATCGCGAGGCGAGGCTCTTCACGAGCAGTACTTC
TRBJ2-3 | . | TRBV5-1 | TRBD2 | CASSPGGAGTQYF | TGCGCCAGCAGCCCCGGGGGGGCCGGTACGCAGTATTTT
TRBJ1-3 | . | TRBV5-6 | . | CASSPDWSSGNTIYF | TGTGCCAGCAGCCCGGACTGGAGCTCTGGAAACACCATATATTTT
TRBJ1-1 | . | TRBV30 | . | CAWSIQGGAEAFF | TGTGCCTGGAGTATACAGGGAGGGGCTGAAGCTTTCTTT
TRBJ2-1 | . | TRBV9 | . | CASSPGRWNEQFF | TGTGCCAGCAGCCCGGGTCGTTGGAATGAGCAGTTCTTC
TRBJ2-1 | . | TRBV11-2 | . | CASSNTLGLNDEQFF | TGTGCCAGCAGCAACACCCTGGGCCTTAACGATGAGCAGTTCTTC
TRBJ2-1 | . | TRBV4-1 | . | CASSQDRRTAREQFF | TGCGCCAGCAGCCAAGATAGGAGGACCGCGAGGGAGCAGTTCTTC